This T cell receptor (beta chain) appears in the sequencing data of a study of T cell repertoires in breast cancer. Findings of the study overall: TCR overlap with tumor was 6.5% to 9.5% in involved nodes and around 2% in tumor-free nodes.

Blocking oligonucleotides added to a second nested PCR suppressed unpaired genes. One entry per CDR3 protein, called by TCRdb with MiXCR from the emulsion pairing reads. The sample has about 40,000 distinct CDR3 sequences; over 40% are singletons. A remark on this clonotype: No antigen is known for it.

Primers covering all TCR V genes were used in emulsion RT-PCR on CD8+ T cells. Germline V CDR1 and CDR2: SGHAT, FQNNGV. The V and J ends lost 4 bases and 6 bases, in that order; junction bases with no gene match: 14. The CDR3 spans 17 residues. The receptor's source is a pool of human donors with breast cancer or a healthy control (not recorded which). The rearrangement joins TRBV11-2 to TRBJ2-5; 10 bases line up with TRBD2. What was sequenced was CD8+ T cells. CDR3 coding DNA: TGTGCCAGCAGCTACCTCACACAGCGGGAGGGCGACCAGACCCAGTACTTC. Protein product: CASSYLTQREGDQTQYF.